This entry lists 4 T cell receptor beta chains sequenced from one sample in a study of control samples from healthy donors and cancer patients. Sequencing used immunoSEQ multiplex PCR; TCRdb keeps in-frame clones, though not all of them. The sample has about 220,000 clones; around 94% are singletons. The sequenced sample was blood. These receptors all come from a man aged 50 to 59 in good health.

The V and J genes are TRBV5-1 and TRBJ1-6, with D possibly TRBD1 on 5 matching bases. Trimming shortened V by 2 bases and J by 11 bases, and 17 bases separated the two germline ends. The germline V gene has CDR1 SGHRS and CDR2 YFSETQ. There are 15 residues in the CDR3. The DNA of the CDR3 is TGCGCCAGCAGCTTAGGAGGGACCTTCCAAACACCCCTCCACTTT. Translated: CASSLGGTFQTPLHF.

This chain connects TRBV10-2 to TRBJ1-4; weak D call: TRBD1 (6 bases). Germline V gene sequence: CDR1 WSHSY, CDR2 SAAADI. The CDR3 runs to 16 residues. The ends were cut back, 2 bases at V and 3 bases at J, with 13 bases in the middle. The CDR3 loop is CASSERRGAANEKLFF. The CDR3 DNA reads TGCGCCAGCAGTGAGCGAAGGGGGGCGGCTAATGAAAAACTGTTTTTT.

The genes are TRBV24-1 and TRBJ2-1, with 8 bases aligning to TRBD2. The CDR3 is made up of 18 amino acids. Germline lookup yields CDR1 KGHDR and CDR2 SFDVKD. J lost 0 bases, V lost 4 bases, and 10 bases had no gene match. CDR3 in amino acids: CATSDYPSGGGSYNEQFF. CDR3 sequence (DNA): TGTGCCACCAGTGACTACCCATCGGGGGGGGGCTCCTACAATGAGCAGTTCTTC.

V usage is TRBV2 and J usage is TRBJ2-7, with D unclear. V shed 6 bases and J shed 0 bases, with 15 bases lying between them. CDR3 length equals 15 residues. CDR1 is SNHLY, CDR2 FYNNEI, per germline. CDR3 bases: TGTGCCAGCAGGGCCCTCCTCATGGGCTCCTACGAGCAGTACTTC. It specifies CASRALLMGSYEQYF.